The clone carrying this T cell receptor beta chain was counted many times. The sample originates from a study of T-cell memory formation after mild COVID-19. The CDR3 loop spans 17 amino acids. CDR1 MDHEN and CDR2 SYDVKM come from the germline V gene. Trimming stripped 3 bases from V and 7 bases from J, with 24 bases between. Employing constant-segment primers, 5'RACE generated TCR alpha and TCR beta cDNA libraries bearing sample barcodes and UMIs. TCRdb reprocessed the 5' RACE reads with MiXCR, giving one entry per CDR3 protein. The repertoire consists of hundreds of thousands of distinct CDR3 sequences, with roughly 17% occurring once and the leading ten covering roughly a fifth.

V usage is TRBV28 and J usage is TRBJ1-2; D call uncertain. The source of this sequence is a man between 18 and 35 years old who had mild COVID-19 (a few samples of this study predate the infection). Cell type and time point are not known. What was sequenced was PBMCs or a T cell subset sorted from them (not recorded which). The CDR3 DNA is TGTGCCAGCAGTTTCCTCAAAGAGGGTCGGGGTCGGTCTGGCTACACCTTC. Its translation is CASSFLKEGRGRSGYTF.